This TCR beta chain was sequenced during a study of shared clonotypes between healthy human individuals. Across the study: A donor's plate count was three for CD4 naive and three for CD4 memory; CD8 naive had two and CD8 memory one. Regarding the study as a whole: Deeper or shallower sequencing was expected to change how clonotypes are shared among donors. Investigators collected only blood, and repertoires in tissues likely differ.

The sample holds one count of this clone. Its antigen is undetermined. Germline assignment: CDR1 SEHNR and CDR2 FQNEAQ (reference sequence). V lost 5 bases to trimming and J lost 4 bases, with 20 bases between them. The CDR3 contains 16 residues. The run depth of the assay was deep. Profiled with immunoSEQ multiplex PCR; TCRdb holds only in-frame clones, not every one. The sample yields about 2.4 million clones, roughly 93% seen once. The TCR was taken from a man between 18 and 35 years old in good health. Some clones in this sample may be carry-over from other donors' samples. This chain links TRBV7-9 with TRBJ1-1, with D unclear. The material sequenced was naive CD4+ T cells from PBMCs. Subset given: CD45RA+ positively selected. The DNA for the CDR3 is TGTGCCAGCAGCCTCTTGGACCTGGGCTCGGGCACTGAAGCTTTCTTT. It is translated as CASSLLDLGSGTEAFF.